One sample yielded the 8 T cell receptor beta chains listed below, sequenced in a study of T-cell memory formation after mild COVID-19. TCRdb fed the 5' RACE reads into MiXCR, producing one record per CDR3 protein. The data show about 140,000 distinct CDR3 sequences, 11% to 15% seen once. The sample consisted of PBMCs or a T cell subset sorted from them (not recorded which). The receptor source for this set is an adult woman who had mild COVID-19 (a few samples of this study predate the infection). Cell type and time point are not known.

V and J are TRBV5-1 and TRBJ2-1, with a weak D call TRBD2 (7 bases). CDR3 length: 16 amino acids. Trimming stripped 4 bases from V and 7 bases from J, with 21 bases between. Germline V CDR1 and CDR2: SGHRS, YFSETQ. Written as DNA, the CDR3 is TGCGCCAGCAGCACCAAGAACGGGGGGCCTCGGAATGAGCAGTTCTTC. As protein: CASSTKNGGPRNEQFF. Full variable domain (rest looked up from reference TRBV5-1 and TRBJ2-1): KAGVTQTPRYLIKTRGQQVTLSCSPISGHRSVSWYQQTPGQGLQFLFEYFSETQRNKGNFPGRFSGRQFSNSRSEMNVSTLELGDSALYLCASSTKNGGPRNEQFFGPGTRLTVL.

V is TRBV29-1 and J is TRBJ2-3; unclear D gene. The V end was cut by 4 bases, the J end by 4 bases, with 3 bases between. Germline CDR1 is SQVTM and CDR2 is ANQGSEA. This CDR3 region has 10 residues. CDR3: CSVGADTQYF. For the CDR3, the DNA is TGCAGCGTTGGGGCAGATACGCAGTATTTT.

Here the CDR3 reads CASTLTANTEAFF. The CDR3 nucleotides are TGTGCCAGCACCTTGACAGCTAACACTGAAGCTTTCTTT. V usage is TRBV12-3 or TRBV12-4 and J usage is TRBJ1-1; weak D call: TRBD1 (5 bases). CDR3 length: 13 residues. Deletions cut 7 bases from V and 2 bases from J, with 11 bases between.

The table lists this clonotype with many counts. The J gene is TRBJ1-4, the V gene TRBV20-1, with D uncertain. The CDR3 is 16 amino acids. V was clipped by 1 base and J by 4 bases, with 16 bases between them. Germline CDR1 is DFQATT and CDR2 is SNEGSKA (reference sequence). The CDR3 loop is CSARGSEEIVNEKLFF. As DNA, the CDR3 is TGCAGTGCTAGAGGGTCCGAGGAAATCGTTAATGAAAAACTGTTTTTT.

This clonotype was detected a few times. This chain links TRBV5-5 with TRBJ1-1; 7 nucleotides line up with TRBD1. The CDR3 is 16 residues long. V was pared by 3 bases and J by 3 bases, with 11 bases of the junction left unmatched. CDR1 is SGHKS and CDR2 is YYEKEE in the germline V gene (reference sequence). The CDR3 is CASSYNRGMEYTEAFF. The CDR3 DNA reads TGTGCCAGCAGCTATAACAGGGGAATGGAGTACACTGAAGCTTTCTTT.

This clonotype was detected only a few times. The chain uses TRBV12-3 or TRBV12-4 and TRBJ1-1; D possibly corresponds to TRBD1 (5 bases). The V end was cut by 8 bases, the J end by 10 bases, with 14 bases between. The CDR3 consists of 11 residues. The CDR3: CASGQGVLAFF. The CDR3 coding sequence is TGTGCCAGCGGGCAGGGTGTTCTAGCTTTCTTT.

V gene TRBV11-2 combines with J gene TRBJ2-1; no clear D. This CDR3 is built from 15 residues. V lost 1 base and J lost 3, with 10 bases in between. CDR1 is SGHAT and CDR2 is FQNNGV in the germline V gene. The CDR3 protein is CASSLGPGFYNEQFF. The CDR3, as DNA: TGTGCCAGCAGCTTAGGTCCAGGCTTCTACAATGAGCAGTTCTTC.

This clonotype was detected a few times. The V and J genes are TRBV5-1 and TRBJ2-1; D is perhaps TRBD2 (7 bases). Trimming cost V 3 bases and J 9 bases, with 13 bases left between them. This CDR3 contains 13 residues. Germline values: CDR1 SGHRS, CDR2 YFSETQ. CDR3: CASSSGGHGEQFF. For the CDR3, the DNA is TGCGCCAGCAGCTCCGGGGGGCATGGTGAGCAGTTCTTC.